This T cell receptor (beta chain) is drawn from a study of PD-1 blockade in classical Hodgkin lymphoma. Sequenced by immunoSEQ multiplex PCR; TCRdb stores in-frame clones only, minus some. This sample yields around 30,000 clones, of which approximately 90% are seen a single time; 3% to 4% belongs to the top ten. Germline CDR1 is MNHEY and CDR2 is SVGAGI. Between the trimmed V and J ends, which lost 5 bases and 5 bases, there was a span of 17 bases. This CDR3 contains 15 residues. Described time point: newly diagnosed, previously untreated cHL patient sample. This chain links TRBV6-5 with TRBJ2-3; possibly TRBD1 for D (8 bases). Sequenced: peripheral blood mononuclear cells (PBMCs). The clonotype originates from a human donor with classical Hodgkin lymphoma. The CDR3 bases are TGTGCCAGCAGTCAAACAGGGGGGGTTGGAGATACGCAGTATTTT. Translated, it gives CASSQTGGVGDTQYF.